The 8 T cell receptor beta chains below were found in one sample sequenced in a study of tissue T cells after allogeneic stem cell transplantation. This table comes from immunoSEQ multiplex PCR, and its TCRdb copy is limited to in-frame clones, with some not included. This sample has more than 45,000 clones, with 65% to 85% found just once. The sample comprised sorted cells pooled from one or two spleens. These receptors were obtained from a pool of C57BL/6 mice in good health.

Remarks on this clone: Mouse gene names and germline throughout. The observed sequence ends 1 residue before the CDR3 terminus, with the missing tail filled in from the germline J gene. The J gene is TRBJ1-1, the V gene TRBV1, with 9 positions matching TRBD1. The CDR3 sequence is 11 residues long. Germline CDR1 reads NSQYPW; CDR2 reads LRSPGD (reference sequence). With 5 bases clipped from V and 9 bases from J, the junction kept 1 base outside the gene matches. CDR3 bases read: TGCACCTGCAGTACAGGGGGCCAAGTCTTC. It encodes CTCSTGGQVF. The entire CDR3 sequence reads CTCSTGGQVFF.

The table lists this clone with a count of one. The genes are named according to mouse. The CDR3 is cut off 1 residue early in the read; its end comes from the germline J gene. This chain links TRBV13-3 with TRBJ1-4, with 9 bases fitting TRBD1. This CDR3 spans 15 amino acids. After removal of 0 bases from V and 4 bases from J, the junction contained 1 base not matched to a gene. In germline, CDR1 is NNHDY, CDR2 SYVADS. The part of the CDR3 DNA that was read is TGTGCCAGCAGTGATGCGGACAGGGGCAACGAAAGATTATTT. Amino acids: CASSDADRGNERLF. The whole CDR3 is CASSDADRGNERLFF. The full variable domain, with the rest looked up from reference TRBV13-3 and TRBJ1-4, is EAAVTQSPRSKVAVTGGKVTLSCHQTNNHDYMYWYRQDTGHGLRLIHYSYVADSTEKGDIPDGYKASRPSQENFSLILELASLSQTAVYFCASSDADRGNERLFFGHGTKLSVL.

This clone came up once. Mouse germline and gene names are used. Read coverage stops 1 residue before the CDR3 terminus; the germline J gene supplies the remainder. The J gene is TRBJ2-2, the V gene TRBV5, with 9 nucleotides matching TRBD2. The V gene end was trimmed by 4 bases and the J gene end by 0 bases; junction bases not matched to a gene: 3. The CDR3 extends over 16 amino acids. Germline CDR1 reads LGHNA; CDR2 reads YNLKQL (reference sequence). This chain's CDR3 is CASSPGTGTNTGQLYF. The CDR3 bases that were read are TGTGCCAGCAGCCCTGGGACTGGGACAAACACCGGGCAGCTCTAC.

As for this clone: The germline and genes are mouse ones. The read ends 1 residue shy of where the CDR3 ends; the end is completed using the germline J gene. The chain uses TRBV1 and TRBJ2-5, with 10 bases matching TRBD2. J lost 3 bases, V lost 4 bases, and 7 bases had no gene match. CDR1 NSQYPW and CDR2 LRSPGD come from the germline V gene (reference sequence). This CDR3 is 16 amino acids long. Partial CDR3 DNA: TGCACCTGCAGTGGAACCCGGGACTGGGGTCAAGACACCCAGTAC. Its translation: CTCSGTRDWGQDTQY. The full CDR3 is CTCSGTRDWGQDTQYF.

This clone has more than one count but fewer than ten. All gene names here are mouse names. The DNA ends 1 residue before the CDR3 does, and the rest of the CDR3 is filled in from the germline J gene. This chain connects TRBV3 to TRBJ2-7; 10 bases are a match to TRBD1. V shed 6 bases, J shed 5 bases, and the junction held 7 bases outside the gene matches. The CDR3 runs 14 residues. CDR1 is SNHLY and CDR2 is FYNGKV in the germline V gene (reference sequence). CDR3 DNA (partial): TGTGCCAGCAGGACCGGGACAGGGGTCCATGAACAGTAC. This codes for CASRTGTGVHEQY. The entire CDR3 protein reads CASRTGTGVHEQYF. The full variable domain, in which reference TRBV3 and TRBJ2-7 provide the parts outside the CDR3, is GPKVLQIPSHQIIDMGQMVTLNCDPVSNHLYFYWYKQILGQQMEFLVNFYNGKVMEKSKLFKDQFSVERPDGSYFTLKIQPTALEDSAVYFCASRTGTGVHEQYFGPGTRLTVL.

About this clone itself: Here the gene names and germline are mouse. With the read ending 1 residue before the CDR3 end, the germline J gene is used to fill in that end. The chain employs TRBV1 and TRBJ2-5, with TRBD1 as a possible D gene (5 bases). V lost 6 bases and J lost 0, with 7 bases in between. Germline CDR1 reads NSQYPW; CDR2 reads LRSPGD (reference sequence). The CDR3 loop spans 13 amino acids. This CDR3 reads CTCRGDNQDTQYF. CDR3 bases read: TGCACCTGCAGAGGGGATAACCAAGACACCCAGTAC.

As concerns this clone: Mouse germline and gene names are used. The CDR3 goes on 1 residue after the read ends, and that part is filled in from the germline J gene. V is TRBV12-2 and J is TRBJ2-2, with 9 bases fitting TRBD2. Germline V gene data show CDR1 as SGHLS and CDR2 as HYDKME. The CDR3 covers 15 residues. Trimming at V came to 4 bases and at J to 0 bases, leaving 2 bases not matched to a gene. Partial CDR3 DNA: TGTGCCAGCTCCCGGGACTGGGCAAACACCGGGCAGCTCTAC. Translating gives CASSRDWANTGQLY. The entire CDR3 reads CASSRDWANTGQLYF.

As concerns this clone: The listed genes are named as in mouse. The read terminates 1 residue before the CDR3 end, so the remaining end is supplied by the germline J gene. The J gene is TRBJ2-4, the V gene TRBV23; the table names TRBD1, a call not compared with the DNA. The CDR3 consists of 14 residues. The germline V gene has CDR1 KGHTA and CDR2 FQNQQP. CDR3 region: CSSSQQGNQNTLYF. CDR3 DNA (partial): TGCTCCAGCAGTCAACAGGGGAATCAAAACACCTTGTAC.